The rows below give T cell receptor beta chains drawn from one sample of a study of blood T cell repertoires in COVID-19. Only in-frame clones appear in the TCRdb table, and some are missing; sequencing was by immunoSEQ multiplex PCR. The data hold 60,000 to 85,000 clones, with less than 90% observed a single time. What was sequenced was peripheral blood. These receptors were collected from a man in his fifties or sixties with active COVID-19. CDR3s include the opening cysteine and the closing phenylalanine or tryptophan. The order of the fields is clone size, D gene, V gene, J gene, CDR3 DNA, CDR3 protein. A D gene is named only where the DNA matches it firmly. Part of the rows lack a size; the others show once, few, many or a class for expanded clones.

>.|TRBD1|TRBV6-1|TRBJ2-7
TGTGCCAGCAGTGAATGGACAGGGGGGGGCGAGCAGTACTTC
CASSEWTGGGEQYF
>.|TRBD2|TRBV12-3/TRBV12-4|TRBJ2-1
TGTGCCAGCAGTTGGGAGATGACTAGCGAGCAGTTCTTC
CASSWEMTSEQFF
>.|.|TRBV12-3/TRBV12-4|TRBJ1-2
TGTGCCAGCACCCACTCTAGAAACTATGGCTACACCTTC
CASTHSRNYGYTF
>.|.|TRBV11-2|TRBJ2-7
TGTGCCAGCAGCTTGGGAGAGCCACCCTACGAGCAGTACTTC
CASSLGEPPYEQYF
>.|.|TRBV9|TRBJ2-2
TGTGCCAGCAGCGCTTATCCGGGACTGGGAACCGGGGAGCTGTTTTTT
CASSAYPGLGTGELFF
>once|.|TRBV6-1|TRBJ1-5
TGTGCCAGCAGTGGACCGACAGACCCTAGCAATCAGCCCCAGCATTTT
CASSGPTDPSNQPQHF
>.|.|TRBV27|TRBJ2-1
TGTGCCAGCAGTTTATCTAGGAGCTCCTACAATGAGCAGTTCTTC
CASSLSRSSYNEQFF
>few|.|TRBV20-1|TRBJ1-1
TGCAGTGCTAGAGATCCCCTTAAAGCTTTCTTT
CSARDPLKAFF
>.|.|TRBV18|TRBJ1-2
TGTGCCAGCTCACCACCAGGGATGGCGGGCGGCTACACCTTC
CASSPPGMAGGYTF
>.|.|TRBV12-3/TRBV12-4|TRBJ1-1
TGTGCCAGCAGTTTCTCTATGAACACTGAAGCTTTCTTT
CASSFSMNTEAFF
>.|.|TRBV20-1|TRBJ2-3
TGCAGTGCCAGGGTAGTAGATACGCAGTATTTT
CSARVVDTQYF
>.|TRBD1|TRBV7-9|TRBJ1-1
TGTGCCGGGGACAGGGGGCTGCAGAACACTGAAGCTTTCTTT
CAGDRGLQNTEAFF
>.|TRBD1|TRBV2|TRBJ2-4
TGTGCCAGCAACGGACAGGGAACCATTCAGTACTTC
CASNGQGTIQYF
>.|TRBD1|TRBV18|TRBJ2-7
TGTGCCAGCTCACCACGACAGGGGACAGCCTACGAGCAGTACTTC
CASSPRQGTAYEQYF
>.|.|TRBV4-1|TRBJ2-7
TGCGCCAGCAGCCAAGCTGAGAGCTCCTACGAGCAGTACTTC
CASSQAESSYEQYF
>.|TRBD1|TRBV11-3|TRBJ1-1
TGTGCCAGCAGCTTAGGGGACAGGCTCAACACTGAAGCTTTCTTT
CASSLGDRLNTEAFF
>.|TRBD1|TRBV15|TRBJ2-3
TGTGCCACCAGCAGACCAGGGGGCGCCTCGGGACCAGATACGCAGTATTTT
CATSRPGGASGPDTQYF
>.|TRBD1|TRBV7-2|TRBJ2-7
TGTGCCAGCAGCTTTGTTGGGGGACAGGGGATGGGCTACGAGCAGTACTTC
CASSFVGGQGMGYEQYF
>.|.|TRBV5-6|TRBJ1-3
TGTGCCAGCAGCTTGGGTCTTTCTAGCTCTGGAAACACCATATATTTT
CASSLGLSSSGNTIYF
>.|.|TRBV4-3|TRBJ2-1
TGCGCCAGCAGCCCGAACCCGCGGGGCTACAATGAGCAGTTCTTC
CASSPNPRGYNEQFF
>.|TRBD1|TRBV7-2|TRBJ2-5
TGTGCCAGCAGCTGGGGACAGGGGGCTACCGAGACCCAGTACTTC
CASSWGQGATETQYF
>.|.|TRBV10-3|TRBJ1-2
TGTGCCATCAGTGTTTCGGGGAAAGACTATGGCTACACCTTC
CAISVSGKDYGYTF
>once|TRBD1|TRBV4-3|TRBJ1-3
TGCGCCAGCAGCCAAGAGTTCCACAGGGGTGGAAACACCATATATTTT
CASSQEFHRGGNTIYF
>.|.|TRBV27|TRBJ1-5
TGTGCCAGCAGTTTATCCGGAGGGTACCGCAATCAGCCCCAGCATTTT
CASSLSGGYRNQPQHF
>.|TRBD1|TRBV6-6|TRBJ1-1
TGTGCCAGCAGCCTGGGACAGACTTTCCGTGACACTGAAGCTTTCTTT
CASSLGQTFRDTEAFF
>.|.|TRBV10-3|TRBJ2-7
TGTGCCACCTGGCAGGGCCACTCCTACGAGCAGTACTTC
CATWQGHSYEQYF
>.|TRBD1|TRBV5-1|TRBJ2-2
TGCGCCAGCAGCTTTCGACCGGCAGGGGGCGAAACCGGGGAGCTGTTTTTT
CASSFRPAGGETGELFF
>.|.|TRBV5-1|TRBJ2-7
TGCGCCAGCAGCCCCCAACAGGTGACCTACGAGCAGTACTTC
CASSPQQVTYEQYF
>few|TRBD2|TRBV19|TRBJ2-7
TGTGCCAGTAGTATGGTTTGGGGACTAGTAGACGAGCAGTACTTC
CASSMVWGLVDEQYF
>few|.|TRBV7-2|TRBJ2-4
TGTGCCAGCAGCTTAGAGTCACTCCGGAGGGCCAAAAACATTCAGTACTTC
CASSLESLRRAKNIQYF
>.|TRBD2|TRBV5-4|TRBJ2-5
TGTGCCAGCAGCATGGGACTACGGGAAGAGACCCAGTACTTC
CASSMGLREETQYF
>.|.|TRBV7-2|TRBJ2-2
TGTGCCAGCAGCTTAAACGGGGGTTGGAACACCGGGGAGCTGTTTTTT
CASSLNGGWNTGELFF
>.|.|TRBV5-1|TRBJ2-2
TGCGCCAGCAGCTTGGAGGTGGGGGCCATATCTGGGGAGCTGTTTTTT
CASSLEVGAISGELFF
>.|.|TRBV27|TRBJ2-7
TGTGCCAGCAGTTTATCGCCCAGGGCCTACGAGCAGTACTTC
CASSLSPRAYEQYF
>.|.|TRBV7-2|TRBJ1-3
TGTGCCAGCAGCTTAGCGGGGATCGCGAGGCAGGGTCAATCAAGAAACACCATATATTTT
CASSLAGIARQGQSRNTIYF
>few|TRBD2|TRBV7-9|TRBJ2-7
TGTGCCAGCAGCTTAACGTTACGCGGGAGCGAGCAGTACTTC
CASSLTLRGSEQYF
>.|.|TRBV2|TRBJ2-1
TGTGCCAGCAGTAGGGAGGTGTCCTACAATGAGCAGTTCTTC
CASSREVSYNEQFF
>.|.|TRBV5-4|TRBJ1-4
TGTGCCAGCAGCACCCTCGGGGGGAAACCTAATGAAAAACTGTTTTTT
CASSTLGGKPNEKLFF
>.|TRBD2|TRBV3-1/TRBV3-2|TRBJ2-1
TGTGCCAGCAGCCACCGTGGGGCGGGAGGATATACAAATGAGCAGTTCTTC
CASSHRGAGGYTNEQFF
>.|.|TRBV2|TRBJ1-2
TGTGCCAGCAGTGAAAATCTGGCGGCCTATGGCTACACCTTC
CASSENLAAYGYTF
>few|TRBD1|TRBV28|TRBJ1-6
TGTGCCAGCAGCAGAACAGGGGTCGGAATTTCTCCCCTCCACTTT
CASSRTGVGISPLHF
>.|.|TRBV3-1/TRBV3-2|TRBJ1-3
TGTGCCAGCAGCCCCTTAATACAGGGTTTGGCTGGAAACACCATATATTTT
CASSPLIQGLAGNTIYF
>once|TRBD1|TRBV11-2|TRBJ2-7
TGTGCCAGCAGCTTATCAGGGGGCAACGAGCAGTACTTC
CASSLSGGNEQYF
>.|.|TRBV7-3|TRBJ1-1
TGTGCCAGCAGCTTCTCGAGATCCACTGAAGCTTTCTTT
CASSFSRSTEAFF
>once|TRBD1|TRBV18|TRBJ1-2
TGTGCCAGCTCACCCGCCCAATCGACAGGGAGGAGTAATGGCTACACCTTC
CASSPAQSTGRSNGYTF
>.|.|TRBV6-5|TRBJ2-7
TGTGCCAGCAGCTCTGACAGGCCCTACGAGCAGTACTTC
CASSSDRPYEQYF
>.|TRBD1|TRBV2|TRBJ2-1
TGTGCCGACGGTTTGACAGGGTTTAATGAGCAGTTCTTC
CADGLTGFNEQFF
>.|.|TRBV6-6|TRBJ2-7
TGTGCCAGCAGTTACATTAGGCGAGCAGGAAGCTCCGAGCAGTACTTC
CASSYIRRAGSSEQYF
>.|.|TRBV27|TRBJ1-1
TGTGCCAGCAGTCCGAGGGCAAGGGCCATGAACACTGAAGCTTTCTTT
CASSPRARAMNTEAFF
>few|.|TRBV4-1|TRBJ2-4
TGCGCCAGCAGCCAAGATGGGAGAAACATTCAGTACTTC
CASSQDGRNIQYF
>few|TRBD1|TRBV27|TRBJ2-2
TGTGCCAGCAGTTTTCGGCAGGGGGCTAACACCGGGGAGCTGTTTTTT
CASSFRQGANTGELFF
>.|.|TRBV2|TRBJ1-2
TGTGCCAGCAGTGAAAGGCCGGGTGATGTGGGCTACACCTTC
CASSERPGDVGYTF
>.|.|TRBV9|TRBJ2-1
TGTGCCAGCAGCGTAGGCGAGGGACAGTTCTTC
CASSVGEGQFF